There are a few counts of the clone carrying this T cell receptor beta chain. Sequenced by immunoSEQ multiplex PCR; TCRdb stores in-frame clones only, minus some. The repertoire holds about 480,000 clones, with approximately 79% as singletons. The data were taken from a study of shared clonotypes between healthy human individuals. The V gene end was trimmed by 6 bases and the J gene end by 4 bases; junction bases not matched to a gene: 6. Germline-derived CDR1 and CDR2 are GTSNPN and SVGIG (reference sequence). The CDR3 contains 15 residues. Donors were healthy HIV-negative adults without recently reported acute infections or vaccinations.

The receptor was derived from a woman in her thirties or forties in good health. Some clones in this sample may be carry-over from other donors' samples. Sequenced: PBMCs. This rearrangement joins TRBV30 to TRBJ2-1, with TRBD2 matching 13 bases. The CDR3 nucleotides read TGTGCCTGCCAAGGGACTAGCGGGACTTACAATGAGCAGTTCTTC. It encodes CACQGTSGTYNEQFF. Full variable domain (remainder filled in from reference TRBV30 and TRBJ2-1): SQTIHQWPATLVQPVGSPLSLECTVEGTSNPNLYWYRQAAGRGLQLLFYSVGIGQISSEVPQNLSASRPQDRQFILSSKKLLLSDSGFYLCACQGTSGTYNEQFFGPGTRLTVL.